The entry below gives a single T cell receptor beta chain sequence along with its context. Its antigen is unknown. The record has no base qualities; no much larger clone is one base away. The collaborating institutions used their own protocols to collect whole blood in K2EDTA tubes. For TCRbeta analysis, collaborators shipped samples in one of three forms: frozen whole blood, isolated PBMCs, or DNA extracted from either of those sample types. The sample is drawn from a study of blood T cell repertoires in COVID-19 (TCRdb year 2020). Context from the whole study: Samples covering the acute and convalescent phases of COVID-19 were provided by collaborators in the United States, Italy and Spain. The material from the prospective study consisted of cDNA or gDNA derived from T cells, B-cell-depleted T cells, or PBMCs. The dataset comprised deeply sampled blood TCRbeta repertoires from subjects exposed to, actively infected with, or recovered from COVID-19. The repertoires were made available in a free public database intended to serve as a resource for research on the immune response to SARS-CoV-2. The samples were drawn from the first 160 participants of the ongoing ImmuneRACE study and from under 1,500 subjects provided by 6 global collaborators. A de-identified subject ID, COVID-19 status, age in years and sex were almost always included in the sample metadata. Where available, HLA class I and class II types were obtained from metadata supplied by the sample provider rather than from assay-based typing.

Paper-wide results and their limitations: The quantity of clinical and demographic metadata differed by source and by participant and was supplied without curation.

TCRbeta CDR3 regions were amplified from genomic DNA using the immunoSEQ Assay, a bias-controlled multiplex PCR. The authors' analysis ran thus. Within the assay, amplification of reference gene primers was used to estimate how many nucleated cells each sample contained. Sequence reads were collapsed and filtered to measure the absolute abundance of every unique TCRbeta CDR3 rearrangement. For each sample, productive Simpson clonality was calculated as the square root of Simpson's diversity index across productive rearrangements. TCRdb holds this immuneACCESS table with in-frame rearrangements only. Some clones are missing; in checked studies, unresolved V genes explain under half, and the rest has no known cause. V and J calls and clone size come straight from that table; D and trimming were deduced from the DNA. The sample table shows approximately 100,000 clones, and around 87% are seen once. Together, the top ten hold roughly 30% of the sample.

The cysteine opens and the phenylalanine closes a CDR3 of 14 amino acids. The retained sequence is limited to the CDR3, 42 bases, with the frame set at the first base. The V end gives up 1 base and the J end 6 bases, leaving 2 bases in the junction not matched to a gene. CDR1 and CDR2, looked up from the germline V gene, are SGHAT and FQNNGV. The sequence was obtained from a woman of 80 years or more with acute or convalescent COVID-19. The sequencing input was peripheral blood. The chain was built from TRBV11-2 and TRBJ1-4, and TRBD1 aligns with 7 junction nucleotides. Here the CDR3 is given as CASSLGQGDEKLFF. The nucleotides are TGTGCCAGCAGCTTAGGCCAGGGGGATGAAAAACTGTTTTTT.